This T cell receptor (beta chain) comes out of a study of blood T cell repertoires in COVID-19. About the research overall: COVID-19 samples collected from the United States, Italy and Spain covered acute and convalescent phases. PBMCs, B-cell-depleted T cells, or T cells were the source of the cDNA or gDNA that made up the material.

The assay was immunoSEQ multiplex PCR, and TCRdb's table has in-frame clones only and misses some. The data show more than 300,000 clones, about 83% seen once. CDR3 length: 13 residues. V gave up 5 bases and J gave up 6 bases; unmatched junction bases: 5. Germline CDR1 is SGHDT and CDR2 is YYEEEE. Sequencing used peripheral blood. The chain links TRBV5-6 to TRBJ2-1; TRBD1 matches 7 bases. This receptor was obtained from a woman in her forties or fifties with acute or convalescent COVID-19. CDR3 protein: CASSHRDSNEQFF. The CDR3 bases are TGTGCCAGCAGTCACCGGGACAGCAATGAGCAGTTCTTC.